The 12 T cell receptor beta chains presented below share a single source sample, sequenced in a study of T cell responses to AZD1222 COVID-19 vaccine. Data came from immunoSEQ multiplex PCR; TCRdb stores just in-frame clones and leaves some out. The data show approximately 190,000 clones, with about 92% seen just once and 1% to 1.5% held by the top ten. Sequenced material: peripheral blood, taken on day 0 of AZD1222 vaccination. The receptor source for this set is an adult in good health.

The chain carries TRBV6-5 and TRBJ2-5; D might be TRBD1 (7 bases). Between the trimmed V and J ends, which lost 6 bases and 5 bases, there was a span of 19 bases. The CDR3 is 15 amino acids. Per germline, CDR1 MNHEY and CDR2 SVGAGI. CDR3 in amino acids: CASSPGQEGMETQYF. The CDR3 DNA reads TGTGCCAGCAGCCCCGGACAGGAGGGCATGGAGACCCAGTACTTC.

This sequence joins TRBV7-9 and TRBJ1-1; 7 bases map to TRBD1. Unmatched junction bases numbered 5, after V lost 3 bases and J lost 1 base. CDR3 size: 15 residues. Germline CDR1 is SEHNR and CDR2 is FQNEAQ (reference sequence). Here the CDR3 reads CASSLATGENTEAFF. As DNA, the CDR3 is TGTGCCAGCAGCTTGGCCACAGGGGAGAACACTGAAGCTTTCTTT.

The rearrangement joins TRBV7-9 to TRBJ1-4, with D perhaps TRBD1 (5 bases). This CDR3 spans 15 amino acids. V shed 5 bases and J shed 0 bases, with 10 bases lying between them. CDR1 is SEHNR and CDR2 is FQNEAQ in the germline V gene (reference sequence). The CDR3 nucleotides read TGTGCCAGCAGCCGGGACGGACCAACTAATGAAAAACTGTTTTTT. Its translation: CASSRDGPTNEKLFF.

This sequence joins TRBV11-3 and TRBJ2-1; TRBD2 aligns across 10 bases. Germline loops: CDR1 SGHNT, CDR2 YENEEA. The CDR3 covers 15 residues. Trimming removed 1 base from V and 6 bases from J; junction bases left unmatched: 3. The CDR3: CASSLASGGFNEQFF. The CDR3, as DNA: TGTGCCAGCAGCTTAGCTAGCGGGGGCTTCAATGAGCAGTTCTTC.

The chain recombines TRBV2 with TRBJ2-3; 9 bases map to TRBD1. Germline V CDR1 and CDR2: SNHLY, FYNNEI. V was pared by 7 bases and J by 5 bases, with 4 bases of the junction left unmatched. The CDR3 consists of 13 residues. CDR3 DNA sequence: TGTGCCAGCACGGACAGGGGAGGAGATACGCAGTATTTT. This gives the protein CASTDRGGDTQYF.

This chain links TRBV12-3 or TRBV12-4 with TRBJ2-7; 7 bases agree with TRBD2. There are 13 residues in the CDR3. Trimming at V came to 7 bases and at J to 1 base, leaving 4 bases not matched to a gene. CDR3 nucleotide sequence: TGTGCCAGCAAAAGGGGAGGGTCCTACGAGCAGTACTTC. Residues: CASKRGGSYEQYF.

The chain couples TRBV5-1 to TRBJ1-2; perhaps TRBD1 as D (5 bases). The V gene's germline CDR1 is SGHRS and CDR2 YFSETQ. The CDR3 contains 14 residues. V lost 0 bases and J 2 bases, leaving 8 bases between the germline ends. The CDR3 is CASSLDGTNYGYTF. The CDR3 DNA sequence: TGCGCCAGCAGCTTGGATGGGACGAACTATGGCTACACCTTC.

This clone was seen only once. CDR3 sequence: CASSPRGGLHNEQFF. The CDR3 coding sequence is TGTGCCAGCAGCCCCCGGGGGGGCCTCCACAATGAGCAGTTCTTC. The chain employs TRBV7-3 and TRBJ2-1, with 8 nucleotides matching TRBD2. After removal of 5 bases from V and 5 bases from J, the junction contained 8 bases not matched to a gene. Germline V gene sequence: CDR1 SGHTA, CDR2 FQGTGA. The CDR3 contains 15 residues.

The chain carries TRBV7-9 and TRBJ1-2; D call uncertain. The germline V gene encodes CDR1 SEHNR and CDR2 FQNEAQ (reference sequence). The germline V and J ends were trimmed by 3 bases and 8 bases, with 7 bases remaining between them. The CDR3 is 11 amino acids. Here the CDR3 DNA reads TGTGCCAGCAGCTTCGAAGTCGGCTACACCTTC. It is translated as CASSFEVGYTF. The full variable domain, in which reference TRBV7-9 and TRBJ1-2 provide the parts outside the CDR3, is DTGVSQNPRHKITKRGQNVTFRCDPISEHNRLYWYRQTLGQGPEFLTYFQNEAQLEKSRLLSDRFSAERPKGSFSTLEIQRTEQGDSAMYLCASSFEVGYTFGSGTRLTVV.

In its sample, this clone was seen once. The V call is TRBV12-3 or TRBV12-4, the J call TRBJ2-7, with D possibly being TRBD1 (5 bases). Trimming took off 2 bases at V and 4 bases at J, with 9 bases between the two ends. The CDR3 spans 13 residues. The CDR3 DNA follows: TGTGCCAGCAGTTTAAGCCCAGGGTACGAGCAGTACTTC. Translating gives CASSLSPGYEQYF.

The chain carries TRBV7-2 and TRBJ2-1, with D possibly TRBD1 on 6 matching bases. Trimming took 5 bases from V and 8 from J, leaving 10 bases between them. Germline-derived CDR1 and CDR2 are SGHTA and FQGNSA. The CDR3 is made up of 12 amino acids. The CDR3 is CASSPQGHEQFF. The CDR3 DNA is TGTGCCAGCAGCCCGCAGGGGCATGAGCAGTTCTTC. The full variable domain, with the rest looked up from reference TRBV7-2 and TRBJ2-1, is GAGVSQSPSNKVTEKGKDVELRCDPISGHTALYWYRQSLGQGLEFLIYFQGNSAPDKSGLPSDRFSAERTGGSVSTLTIQRTQQEDSAVYLCASSPQGHEQFFGPGTRLTVL.

This chain joins TRBV6-2 or TRBV6-3 and TRBJ1-1; D gene uncertain. V was cut by 6 bases and J by 1 base, with 9 bases left in between. The CDR3 is 13 residues long. Germline assignment: CDR1 MNHEY and CDR2 SVGEGT. CDR3 residues: CASRYNTNTEAFF. The CDR3 DNA follows: TGTGCCAGCAGATACAACACGAACACTGAAGCTTTCTTT.